This T cell receptor beta chain was captured by sequencing in a study of blood T cells in healthy people across ages. Deletions cut 3 bases from V and 1 base from J, with 15 bases between. This CDR3 is 16 amino acids long. Germline lookup yields CDR1 LGHDT and CDR2 YNNKEL (reference sequence). Together with a sample-barcoded 5' primer, a J-beta primer mix was included in a second PCR lasting about 6 to 11 cycles. MiXCR was run by TCRdb on the 5' RACE reads, yielding one entry per CDR3 protein. The sample holds approximately 800,000 distinct CDR3 sequences, 36% seen once. This clonotype was seen only a few times. The authors extracted at least 6 micrograms of total RNA per sample.

The source is a man between 18 and 35 years old in good health. The sequenced sample consisted of blood. The genes are TRBV3-1 and TRBJ1-1, with a possible D match to TRBD1 (6 bases). The CDR3 nucleotides are TGTGCCAGCAGCCAGCCCCTGGGACACACGAACACTGAAGCTTTCTTT. Its translation: CASSQPLGHTNTEAFF.